The sequence of this T cell receptor (beta chain) was determined in a study of blood T cell repertoires in COVID-19. Overall study context: The United States, Italy and Spain were the sources of the acute and convalescent COVID-19 samples. PBMCs, B-cell-depleted T cells, or T cells provided the cDNA or gDNA that made up the material.

Authors' analysis steps: From reference gene primer amplification, estimates of nucleated cell counts were derived. Libraries were prepared by immunoSEQ multiplex PCR; TCRdb keeps only in-frame clonotypes and omits some of them. D and trimming were read from the DNA, whereas the V and J calls and clone size are those reported in that table. Of 150,000 or so clones in the sample, approximately 90% were seen once. It was during active infection that Seattle patients were enrolled and then longitudinally followed. The source is a man aged 18 to 29 with COVID-19, enrolled during active disease. Sequences were obtained from peripheral blood.

The DNA for the CDR3 is TGTGCCAGTAGTGCGCCGGGACAGGGACTCTACGAGCAGTACTTC. Its protein is CASSAPGQGLYEQYF. This sequence joins TRBV19 and TRBJ2-7; TRBD1 agrees at 9 bases. The junction had 8 bases not matched to a gene; V was cut back by 5 bases and J by 3 bases. The CDR3 has 15 residues. CDR1 and CDR2 (germline): LNHDA, SQIVND (reference sequence).